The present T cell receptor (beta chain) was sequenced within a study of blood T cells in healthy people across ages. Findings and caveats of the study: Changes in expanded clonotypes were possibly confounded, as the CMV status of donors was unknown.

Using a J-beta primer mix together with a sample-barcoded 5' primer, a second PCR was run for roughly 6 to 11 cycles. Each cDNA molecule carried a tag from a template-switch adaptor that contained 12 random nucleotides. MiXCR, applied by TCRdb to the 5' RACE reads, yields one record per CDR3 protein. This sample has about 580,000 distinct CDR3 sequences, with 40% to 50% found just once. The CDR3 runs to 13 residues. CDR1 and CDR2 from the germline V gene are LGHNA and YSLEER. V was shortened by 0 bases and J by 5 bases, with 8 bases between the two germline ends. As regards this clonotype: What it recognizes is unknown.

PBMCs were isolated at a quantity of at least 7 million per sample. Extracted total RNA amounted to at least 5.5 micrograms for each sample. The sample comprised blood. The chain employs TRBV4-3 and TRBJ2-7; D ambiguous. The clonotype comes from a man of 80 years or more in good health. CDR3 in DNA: TGCGCCAGCAGCCAAGATCTACGAGACGAGCAGTACTTC. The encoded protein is CASSQDLRDEQYF.